Below, 16 T cell receptor beta chains from the same sample are listed, as sequenced in a study of blood T cell repertoires in COVID-19. The table came from immunoSEQ multiplex PCR; TCRdb's copy has only in-frame clones and leaves some out. Among 150,000 or so clones listed, roughly 84% were seen once. Specimen: peripheral blood. The receptors derive from a man aged 18 to 30 with active or convalescent COVID-19.

The rearrangement uses TRBV5-1 and TRBJ1-1; 8 nucleotides match TRBD1. Germline lookup yields CDR1 SGHRS and CDR2 YFSETQ. With 2 bases clipped from V and 6 bases from J, the junction kept 6 bases outside the gene matches. This CDR3 comprises 14 residues. The CDR3 DNA follows: TGCGCCAGCAGCTTAAGACAGGGGAGGGCTGAAGCTTTCTTT. This encodes CASSLRQGRAEAFF.

This rearrangement joins TRBV6-5 to TRBJ2-5; 8 bases are a match to TRBD1. J lost 5 bases, V lost 6 bases, and 11 bases had no gene match. The CDR3 is 15 residues long. The V gene's germline CDR1 is MNHEY and CDR2 SVGAGI. The CDR3 DNA reads TGTGCCAGCAGCCCCCATGGACAGGGACGGGAGACCCAGTACTTC. This translates into CASSPHGQGRETQYF.

V gene TRBV7-9 combines with J gene TRBJ1-2; tentatively, D is TRBD1 (5 bases). V shed 5 bases and J shed 10 bases, with 20 bases lying between them. The germline gives CDR1 SEHNR, CDR2 FQNEAQ (reference sequence). The length of the CDR3 is 14 residues. The CDR3 DNA reads as TGTGCCAGCAGCCGGGACGGGGGACTGGGTGACTACACCTTC. Translation: CASSRDGGLGDYTF.

The chain joins TRBV6-5 to TRBJ2-2; 7 nucleotides line up with TRBD1. After removal of 8 bases from V and 3 bases from J, the junction contained 6 bases not matched to a gene. CDR3 size: 14 residues. CDR1 is MNHEY and CDR2 is SVGAGI in the germline V gene. This chain's CDR3 is CASEQGPDTGELFF. The CDR3, as DNA: TGTGCCAGCGAACAGGGGCCCGACACCGGGGAGCTGTTTTTT.

The genes are TRBV7-8 and TRBJ2-1, with 11 bases that match TRBD2. The CDR3 is 16 amino acids. Trimming took 5 bases from V and 1 from J; bases not matched to a gene: 4. The V gene's germline CDR1 is SGHVS and CDR2 FQNEAQ. The CDR3 spells CASSATSGGSYNEQFF. The CDR3 nucleotides are TGTGCCAGCAGCGCAACTAGCGGGGGATCCTACAATGAGCAGTTCTTC.

This chain links TRBV28 with TRBJ2-1, with D maybe TRBD2 (5 bases). The CDR3 runs to 17 residues. CDR1 and CDR2 from the germline V gene are MDHEN and SYDVKM. The V gene lost 3 bases and the J gene lost 6 bases, with 21 bases spanning the gap. This CDR3 reads CASSFWSGSSPSNEQFF. CDR3 coding DNA: TGTGCCAGCAGTTTTTGGAGCGGATCCTCTCCTTCCAATGAGCAGTTCTTC.

The V call is TRBV5-1, the J call TRBJ1-5; TRBD1 is a possible D gene (5 bases). The CDR3 totals 15 residues. V dropped 1 base and J dropped 5 bases, with 13 bases sitting between them. Germline V gene sequence: CDR1 SGHRS, CDR2 YFSETQ. In DNA form, the CDR3 reads TGCGCCAGCAGCTTGCGGTTCGGAGGGGATCAGCCCCAGCATTTT. Residues: CASSLRFGGDQPQHF.

The V gene is TRBV11-2, the J gene TRBJ1-1; 10 nucleotides line up with TRBD1. With 2 bases clipped from V and 7 bases from J, the junction kept 10 bases outside the gene matches. Germline-derived CDR1 and CDR2 are SGHAT and FQNNGV. The CDR3 extends over 16 amino acids. The CDR3 is CASSLSSGGTGDEAFF. The CDR3 DNA reads TGTGCCAGCAGCTTATCCTCAGGCGGGACAGGGGATGAAGCTTTCTTT.

The gene calls are TRBV11-2 and TRBJ2-1, with 13 positions matching TRBD2. Germline trimming cut 3 bases from V and 9 bases from J; bases unmatched to any gene: 5. The germline V gene encodes CDR1 SGHAT and CDR2 FQNNGV. The CDR3 runs to 15 residues. CDR3 in amino acids: CASSFPTSGRLEQFF. CDR3 coding DNA: TGTGCCAGCAGCTTCCCGACTAGCGGGAGGCTTGAGCAGTTCTTC.

The chain recombines TRBV5-4 with TRBJ1-1; TRBD1 aligns across 7 bases. CDR1 and CDR2 from the germline V gene are SGHNT and YYREEE (reference sequence). There are 14 residues in the CDR3. With V trimmed by 1 base and J by 5 bases, 5 bases remained unmatched. The CDR3 nucleotides are TGTGCCAGCAGCTTGAATGCAGGGGGAACTGAAGCTTTCTTT. Translation: CASSLNAGGTEAFF.

V and J are TRBV4-1 and TRBJ2-4, with 8 nucleotides matching TRBD2. The CDR3 extends over 13 amino acids. Looked up from germline, CDR1 is MGHRA and CDR2 is YSYEKL. J lost 16 bases, V lost 2 bases, and 10 bases had no gene match. The CDR3 loop is CASSQTGGGYLYF. CDR3 in DNA: TGCGCCAGCAGCCAAACTGGCGGGGGGTACCTATACTTC.

This clone has only a few counts. This chain uses TRBV6-5 with TRBJ2-4; 8 bases line up with TRBD1. With 7 bases clipped from V and 5 bases from J, the junction kept 4 bases outside the gene matches. From germline, CDR1 is MNHEY and CDR2 SVGAGI. This CDR3 is 13 amino acids long. CDR3 nucleotides: TGTGCCAGCAATAGGGACAGGCAAAACATTCAGTACTTC. It specifies CASNRDRQNIQYF.

The CDR3 is CASSAHRDRGNQPQHF. The CDR3 DNA reads TGTGCCAGCAGCGCTCACCGGGACAGGGGTAATCAGCCCCAGCATTTT. V is TRBV27 and J is TRBJ1-5, with 10 bases that match TRBD1. CDR1 and CDR2 from the germline V gene are MNHEY and SMNVEV (reference sequence). The CDR3 spans 16 residues. V lost 6 bases and J lost 4; bases outside the gene matches: 9.

The chain employs TRBV4-2 and TRBJ1-3; D ambiguous. The V end was cut by 0 bases, the J end by 4 bases, with 19 bases between. CDR3 length: 18 amino acids. CDR1 and CDR2 (germline): LGHNA, YNFKEQ. The CDR3 here is CASSQDAAGNLRGNTIYF. The DNA of the CDR3 is TGTGCCAGCAGCCAAGACGCGGCCGGGAACTTAAGAGGAAACACCATATATTTT.

This chain uses TRBV15 with TRBJ2-1; tentatively, D is TRBD1 (6 bases). The CDR3 runs to 15 residues. CDR1 is LNHNV and CDR2 is YYDKDF in the germline V gene (reference sequence). Trimming left V 4 bases short and J 9 bases short, with 19 bases between. The CDR3 reads CATSTIQGGWGEQFF. In DNA, the CDR3 is TGTGCCACCAGCACAATACAGGGTGGGTGGGGTGAGCAGTTCTTC.

J is TRBJ2-7 and V is TRBV5-6; D remains ambiguous. Per germline, CDR1 SGHDT and CDR2 YYEEEE. Trimming cost V 4 bases and J 3 bases, with 11 bases left between them. This CDR3 contains 13 residues. The CDR3 sequence: CASSVGINYEQYF. The CDR3 DNA is TGTGCCAGCAGCGTCGGTATAAACTACGAGCAGTACTTC.